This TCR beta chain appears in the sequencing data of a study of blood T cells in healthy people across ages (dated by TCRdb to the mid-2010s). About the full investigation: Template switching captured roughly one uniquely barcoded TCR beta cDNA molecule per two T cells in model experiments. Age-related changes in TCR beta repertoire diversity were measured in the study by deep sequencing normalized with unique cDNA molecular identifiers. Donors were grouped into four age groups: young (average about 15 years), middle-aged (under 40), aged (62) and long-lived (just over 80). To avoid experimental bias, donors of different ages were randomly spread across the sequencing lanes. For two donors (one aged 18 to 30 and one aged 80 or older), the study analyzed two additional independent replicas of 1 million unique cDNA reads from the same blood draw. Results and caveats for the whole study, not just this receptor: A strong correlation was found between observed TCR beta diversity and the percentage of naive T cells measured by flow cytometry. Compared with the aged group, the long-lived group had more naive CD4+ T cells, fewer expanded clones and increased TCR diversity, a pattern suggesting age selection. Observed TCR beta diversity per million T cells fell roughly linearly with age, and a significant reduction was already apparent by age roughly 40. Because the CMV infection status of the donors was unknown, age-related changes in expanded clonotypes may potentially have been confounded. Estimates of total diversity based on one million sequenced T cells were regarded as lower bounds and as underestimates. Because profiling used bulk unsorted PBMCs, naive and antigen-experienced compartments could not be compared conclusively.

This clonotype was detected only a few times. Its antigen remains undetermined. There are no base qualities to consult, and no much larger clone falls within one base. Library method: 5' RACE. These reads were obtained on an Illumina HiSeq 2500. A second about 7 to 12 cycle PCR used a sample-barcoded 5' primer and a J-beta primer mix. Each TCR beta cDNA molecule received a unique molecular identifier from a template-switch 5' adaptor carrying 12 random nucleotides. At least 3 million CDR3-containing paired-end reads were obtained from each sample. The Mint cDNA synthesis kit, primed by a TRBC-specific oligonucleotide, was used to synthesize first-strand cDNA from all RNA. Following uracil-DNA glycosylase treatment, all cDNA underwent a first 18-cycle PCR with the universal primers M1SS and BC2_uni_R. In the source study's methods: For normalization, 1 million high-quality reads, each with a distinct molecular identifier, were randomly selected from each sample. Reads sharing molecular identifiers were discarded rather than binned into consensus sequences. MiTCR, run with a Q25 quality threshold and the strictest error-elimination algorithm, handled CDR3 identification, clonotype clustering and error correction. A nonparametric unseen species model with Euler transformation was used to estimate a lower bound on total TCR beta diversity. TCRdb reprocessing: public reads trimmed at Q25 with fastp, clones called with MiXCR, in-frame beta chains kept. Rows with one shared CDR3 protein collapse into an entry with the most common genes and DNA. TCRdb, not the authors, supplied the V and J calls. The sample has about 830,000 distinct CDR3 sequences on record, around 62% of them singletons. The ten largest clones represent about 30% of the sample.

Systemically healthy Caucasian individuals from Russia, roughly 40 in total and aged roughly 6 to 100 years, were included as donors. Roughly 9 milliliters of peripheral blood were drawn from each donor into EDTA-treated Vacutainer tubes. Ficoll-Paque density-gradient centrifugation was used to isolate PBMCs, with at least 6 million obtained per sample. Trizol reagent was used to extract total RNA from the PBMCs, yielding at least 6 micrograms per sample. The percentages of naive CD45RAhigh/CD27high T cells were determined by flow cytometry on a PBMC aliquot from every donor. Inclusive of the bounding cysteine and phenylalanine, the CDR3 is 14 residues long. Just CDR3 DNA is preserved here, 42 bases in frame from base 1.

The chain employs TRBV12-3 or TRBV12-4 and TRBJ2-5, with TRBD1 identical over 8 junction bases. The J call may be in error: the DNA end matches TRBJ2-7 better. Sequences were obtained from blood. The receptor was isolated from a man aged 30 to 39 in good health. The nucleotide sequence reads TGTGCCAGCAGGACCGGACAGGGTCCCTACGAGCAGTACTTC. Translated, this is CASRTGQGPYEQYF.